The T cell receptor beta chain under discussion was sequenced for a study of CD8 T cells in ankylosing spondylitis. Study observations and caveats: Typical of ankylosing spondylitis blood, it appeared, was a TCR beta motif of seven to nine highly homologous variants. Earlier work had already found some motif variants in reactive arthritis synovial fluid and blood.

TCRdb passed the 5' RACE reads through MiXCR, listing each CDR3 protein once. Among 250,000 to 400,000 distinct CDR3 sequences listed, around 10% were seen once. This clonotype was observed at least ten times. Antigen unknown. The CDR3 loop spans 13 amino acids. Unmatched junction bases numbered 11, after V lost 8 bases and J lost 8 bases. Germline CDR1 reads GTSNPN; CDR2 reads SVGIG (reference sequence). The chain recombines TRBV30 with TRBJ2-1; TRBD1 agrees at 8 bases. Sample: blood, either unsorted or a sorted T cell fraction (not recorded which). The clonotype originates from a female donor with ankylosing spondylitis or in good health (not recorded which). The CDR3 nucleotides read TGTGCCAGTGACAGGGGATTATTCGATGAGCAGTTCTTC. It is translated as CASDRGLFDEQFF.